The 24 T cell receptor beta chains below come from one sample, sequenced in a study of CD8+ T cells in alopecia areata. Treatment in this sample: oral pan-JAK inhibitor, 5-10 mg twice daily. Once RNA had been extracted, it was reverse transcribed into cDNA to act as the sequencing template. The repertoire was sequenced with immunoSEQ multiplex PCR; TCRdb's copy has only in-frame clones and lacks some. The sample holds 90,000 to 130,000 clones, about 59% seen once. The source material was CD8+ T cells sorted from blood, sampled at week 24, from a patient treated with tofacitinib. The receptors here all came from a human donor with alopecia areata.

The chain combines TRBV7-9 with TRBJ2-7; either TRBD1 or TRBD2 may fit D (5 bases each). The CDR3 extends over 15 amino acids. Per the germline V gene, CDR1 is SEHNR and CDR2 is FQNEAQ (reference sequence). Trimming left V 7 bases short and J 5 bases short, with 21 bases between. DNA for the CDR3: TGTGCCAGCACCATAGGGGTTAGCGCTCTCGACGAGCAGTACTTC. It is translated as CASTIGVSALDEQYF. Based on the CDR3 plus reference TRBV7-9 and TRBJ2-7, the full variable domain is DTGVSQNPRHKITKRGQNVTFRCDPISEHNRLYWYRQTLGQGPEFLTYFQNEAQLEKSRLLSDRFSAERPKGSFSTLEIQRTEQGDSAMYLCASTIGVSALDEQYFGPGTRLTVT.

The chain links TRBV10-3 to TRBJ2-5, with 11 bases aligning to TRBD2. Germline values: CDR1 ENHRY, CDR2 SYGVKD. The CDR3 is 16 residues long. V lost 3 bases and J lost 2; bases outside the gene matches: 5. CDR3 sequence: CAISEKGLAAQETQYF. In DNA form, the CDR3 reads TGTGCCATCAGTGAAAAGGGACTAGCGGCACAAGAGACCCAGTACTTC.

The genes are TRBV9 and TRBJ1-6; D may be TRBD1 (6 bases). Trimming stripped 5 bases from V and 7 bases from J, with 13 bases between. Germline V gene lookup returns CDR1 SGDLS and CDR2 YYNGEE. This CDR3 contains 14 residues. In DNA form, the CDR3 reads TGTGCCAGCAGGGACCGGGGGCGGAATTCACCCCTCCACTTT. Translation gives CASRDRGRNSPLHF.

This chain joins TRBV4-3 and TRBJ2-3, with 9 nucleotides matching TRBD1. Per germline, CDR1 LGHNA and CDR2 YSLEER. The CDR3 runs 17 residues. V trimming: 3 bases; J trimming: 4 bases; junction bases outside the gene matches: 11. CDR3 in amino acids: CASSHTWTGAEADTQYF. Written as DNA, the CDR3 is TGCGCCAGCAGCCACACTTGGACAGGGGCAGAGGCAGATACGCAGTATTTT.

The chain recombines TRBV5-6 with TRBJ2-1; D gene unclear. The germline V and J ends were trimmed by 3 bases and 0 bases, with 10 bases remaining between them. The CDR3 extends over 15 amino acids. CDR1 is SGHDT, CDR2 YYEEEE, per germline. The DNA for the CDR3 is TGTGCCAGCAGCTCCAGTTTAAGCTCCTACAATGAGCAGTTCTTC. The encoded protein is CASSSSLSSYNEQFF.

This clone was seen a few times. This chain joins TRBV11-3 and TRBJ1-2; D remains ambiguous. Germline-derived CDR1 and CDR2 are SGHNT and YENEEA. The CDR3 loop spans 14 amino acids. The ends were cut back, 5 bases at V and 3 bases at J, with 13 bases in the middle. CDR3: CASSPPDPYYGYTF. CDR3 coding DNA: TGTGCCAGCAGCCCACCCGACCCCTACTATGGCTACACCTTC. The variable domain in full, completed from reference TRBV11-3 and TRBJ1-2, reads EAGVVQSPRYKIIEKKQPVAFWCNPISGHNTLYWYLQNLGQGPELLIRYENEEAVDDSQLPKDRFSAERLKGVDSTLKIQPAELGDSAVYLCASSPPDPYYGYTFGSGTRLTVV.

V is TRBV7-9 and J is TRBJ1-2; D may be TRBD1 (5 bases). Trimming cost V 0 bases and J 4 bases, with 21 bases left between them. The germline gives CDR1 SEHNR, CDR2 FQNEAQ (reference sequence). CDR3 length: 18 amino acids. The CDR3 spells CASSLASGRLSASYGYTF. Written as DNA, the CDR3 is TGTGCCAGCAGCTTAGCGTCGGGACGGCTATCCGCTTCCTATGGCTACACCTTC.

The rearrangement joins TRBV10-3 to TRBJ1-2, with TRBD1 matching 8 bases. Germline trimming cut 10 bases from V and 0 bases from J; bases unmatched to any gene: 10. The CDR3 runs 15 residues. Germline assignment: CDR1 ENHRY and CDR2 SYGVKD. Here the CDR3 DNA reads TGTGCCACAATCACCGGGACAGGCGCTAACTATGGCTACACCTTC. The encoded protein is CATITGTGANYGYTF.

This clone was counted a few times. The J gene is TRBJ1-5, the V gene TRBV13; D gene uncertain. From germline, CDR1 is PRHDT and CDR2 FYEKMQ (reference sequence). The CDR3 runs to 13 residues. V shed 3 bases and J shed 5 bases, with 8 bases lying between them. The CDR3 region has the DNA TGTGCCAGCAGCTTTGGCGGCCATCAGCCCCAGCATTTT. Protein product: CASSFGGHQPQHF.

This clone was seen only a few times. CDR3 loop: CASSMEGLAGGSYEQYF. The CDR3 DNA sequence: TGCGCCAGCAGCATGGAGGGACTAGCGGGAGGATCCTACGAGCAGTACTTC. The chain is built from TRBV5-1 and TRBJ2-5; TRBD2 agrees at 15 bases. Gene TRBJ2-7 matches the end of the DNA better, so the J call may be wrong. The CDR3 extends over 17 amino acids. The germline gives CDR1 SGHRS, CDR2 YFSETQ.

This clone was counted once. This same CDR3 is encoded by further DNA sequences in the sample. The genes are TRBV29-1 and TRBJ1-2; TRBD1 matches at 7 bases. The V gene's germline CDR1 is SQVTM and CDR2 ANQGSEA. The V segment lost 4 bases and the J segment 4 bases; nucleotides outside the gene matches: 3. CDR3 length: 12 amino acids. The CDR3 protein is CSVVGGSYGYTF. The CDR3 DNA sequence: TGCAGCGTTGTAGGGGGCAGCTATGGCTACACCTTC.

This chain uses TRBV9 with TRBJ2-5; 7 bases map to TRBD1. CDR1 and CDR2 from the germline V gene are SGDLS and YYNGEE. J was trimmed by 2 bases and V by 3 bases; bases with no gene match: 1. The CDR3 is made up of 13 amino acids. The chain's CDR3 is CASSAGGQETQYF. CDR3 bases: TGTGCCAGCAGCGCAGGGGGACAAGAGACCCAGTACTTC.

There are a few counts of this clone. The rearrangement joins TRBV13 to TRBJ2-5; 8 nucleotides line up with TRBD2. The J segment lost 5 bases and the V segment lost 5 bases, leaving 10 bases of the junction unmatched. The germline V gene encodes CDR1 PRHDT and CDR2 FYEKMQ (reference sequence). This CDR3 contains 15 residues. The CDR3 nucleotides are TGTGCCAGCAGCCGTTCGGGGGGGCCTGGGGAGACCCAGTACTTC. Translated, it gives CASSRSGGPGETQYF.

This sequence joins TRBV30 and TRBJ2-7, with 7 bases aligning to TRBD1. Germline V lookup: CDR1 GTSNPN, CDR2 SVGIG (reference sequence). Trimming took 1 base from V and 0 from J; bases not matched to a gene: 9. This CDR3 is 16 amino acids long. The CDR3 coding sequence is TGTGCCTGGAGTGGACAGGGAGCCTTAAGCTCCTACGAGCAGTACTTC. As protein: CAWSGQGALSSYEQYF.

The sample holds a few counts of this clone. The chain employs TRBV7-8 and TRBJ2-5, with TRBD2 matching over 8 bases. The CDR3 runs to 13 residues. After removal of 1 base from V and 5 bases from J, the junction contained 0 bases not matched to a gene. Germline CDR1 reads SGHVS; CDR2 reads FQNEAQ. The CDR3 protein is CASSLGGGETQYF. In DNA, the CDR3 is TGTGCCAGCAGCTTAGGCGGGGGGGAGACCCAGTACTTC.

The chain joins TRBV7-2 to TRBJ2-3; TRBD1 might be the D (5 bases). The CDR3 runs 15 residues. Germline CDR1 is SGHTA and CDR2 is FQGNSA. Trimming stripped 7 bases from V and 1 base from J, with 15 bases between. The DNA for the CDR3 is TGTGCCAGCACCAATAGGGGCCTTCGCACAGATACGCAGTATTTT. Residues: CASTNRGLRTDTQYF. Full variable domain (rest looked up from reference TRBV7-2 and TRBJ2-3): GAGVSQSPSNKVTEKGKDVELRCDPISGHTALYWYRQSLGQGLEFLIYFQGNSAPDKSGLPSDRFSAERTGGSVSTLTIQRTQQEDSAVYLCASTNRGLRTDTQYFGPGTRLTVL.

The chain links TRBV5-1 to TRBJ2-2, with 7 bases fitting TRBD1. Per the germline V gene, CDR1 is SGHRS and CDR2 is YFSETQ. The CDR3 covers 15 residues. After removal of 3 bases from V and 4 bases from J, the junction contained 6 bases not matched to a gene. As DNA, the CDR3 is TGCGCCAGCAGCTGGACAGGAAGGGGCACCGGGGAGCTGTTTTTT. It is translated as CASSWTGRGTGELFF.

This clone was seen a handful of times. The chain uses TRBV4-1 and TRBJ2-1; 8 bases match TRBD2. The J segment lost 7 bases and the V segment lost 4 bases, leaving 3 bases of the junction unmatched. The CDR3 is 13 residues long. The germline gives CDR1 MGHRA, CDR2 YSYEKL. CDR3 sequence: CASSLLAGNEQFF. The DNA of the CDR3 is TGCGCCAGCAGCCTTTTAGCGGGGAATGAGCAGTTCTTC.

The chain carries TRBV5-1 and TRBJ2-1; D unresolved. Germline V CDR1 and CDR2: SGHRS, YFSETQ. Trimming stripped 4 bases from V and 2 bases from J, with 19 bases between. This CDR3 comprises 17 residues. The CDR3 here is CASSPLAGTPAYNEQFF. The CDR3 nucleotides are TGCGCCAGCAGCCCGCTCGCAGGAACTCCAGCCTACAATGAGCAGTTCTTC.

This chain connects TRBV7-9 to TRBJ1-1, with TRBD1 identical over 9 bases. Germline CDR1 is SEHNR and CDR2 is FQNEAQ (reference sequence). The J segment lost 3 bases and the V segment lost 5 bases, leaving 10 bases of the junction unmatched. CDR3 length: 16 amino acids. The CDR3 spells CASSQITGGRDTEAFF. Here the CDR3 DNA reads TGTGCCAGCAGCCAGATAACAGGGGGCCGGGACACTGAAGCTTTCTTT.

The chain's CDR3 is CASSLGPRQSTDTQYF. CDR3 DNA sequence: TGTGCCAGCAGCTTAGGGCCGCGACAGAGCACAGATACGCAGTATTTT. V is TRBV7-8 and J is TRBJ2-3, with TRBD1 as a possible D gene (5 bases). CDR3 length: 16 residues. V lost 1 base to trimming and J lost 0 bases, with 11 bases between them. Germline CDR1 is SGHVS and CDR2 is FQNEAQ.

The V call is TRBV14, the J call TRBJ2-1, with 16 bases fitting TRBD2. The CDR3 sequence is 19 residues long. J lost 0 bases, V lost 5 bases, and 7 bases had no gene match. Germline CDR1 reads SGHDN; CDR2 reads FVKESK. The CDR3 DNA sequence: TGTGCCAGCAGCAGTATGGGACTAGCGGGGGGGAGCTCCTACAATGAGCAGTTCTTC. Its protein product is CASSSMGLAGGSSYNEQFF.

The chain is built from TRBV27 and TRBJ2-3; D is undetermined. The CDR3 spans 20 residues. Germline lookup yields CDR1 MNHEY and CDR2 SMNVEV (reference sequence). V lost 0 bases and J 1 base, leaving 23 bases between the germline ends. The DNA for the CDR3 is TGTGCCAGCAGTTTATCGGCCCGCTCTGCGCTTCGAATGGGCACAGATACGCAGTATTTT. Its protein is CASSLSARSALRMGTDTQYF.

This clone was picked up a small number of times. V is TRBV7-2 and J is TRBJ1-2, with D possibly TRBD1 on 6 matching bases. The CDR3 extends over 17 amino acids. CDR1 is SGHTA and CDR2 is FQGNSA in the germline V gene. Trimming took off 7 bases at V and 3 bases at J, with 24 bases between the two ends. The CDR3 region has the DNA TGTGCCAGCACCCTAAATGGGCGGGGGCGTGGGGACTATGGCTACACCTTC. Translation gives CASTLNGRGRGDYGYTF.